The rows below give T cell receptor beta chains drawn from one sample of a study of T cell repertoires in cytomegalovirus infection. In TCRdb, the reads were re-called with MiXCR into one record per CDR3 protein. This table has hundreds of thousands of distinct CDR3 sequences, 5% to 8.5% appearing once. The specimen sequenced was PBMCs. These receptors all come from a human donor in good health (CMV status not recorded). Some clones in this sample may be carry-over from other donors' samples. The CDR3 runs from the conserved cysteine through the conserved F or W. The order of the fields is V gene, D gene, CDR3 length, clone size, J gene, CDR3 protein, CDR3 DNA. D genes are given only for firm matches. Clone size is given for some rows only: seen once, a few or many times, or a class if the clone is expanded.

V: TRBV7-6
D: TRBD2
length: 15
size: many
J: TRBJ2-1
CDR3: CASSLGRGSYNEQFF
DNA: TGTGCCAGCAGCTTAGGGCGGGGGTCCTACAATGAGCAGTTCTTC

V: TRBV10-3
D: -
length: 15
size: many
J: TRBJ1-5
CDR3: CAISKDISPHQPQHF
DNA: TGTGCCATCAGTAAGGACATCTCCCCTCATCAGCCCCAGCATTTT

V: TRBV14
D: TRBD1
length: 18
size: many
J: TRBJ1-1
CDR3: CASSQIQGVVRMNTEAFF
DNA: TGTGCCAGCAGCCAGATCCAGGGGGTAGTGAGGATGAACACTGAAGCTTTCTTT

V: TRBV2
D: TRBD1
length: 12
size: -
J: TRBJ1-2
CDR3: CASGQGDYGYTF
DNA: TGTGCCAGCGGACAGGGCGACTATGGCTACACCTTC

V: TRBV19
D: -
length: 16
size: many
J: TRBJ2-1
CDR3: CASSRLQVNSYNEQFF
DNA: TGTGCCAGTAGTCGTCTACAGGTCAACTCCTACAATGAGCAGTTCTTC

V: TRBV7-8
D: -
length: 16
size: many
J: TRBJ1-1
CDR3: CASSLGSLGRDTEAFF
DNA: TGTGCCAGCAGCTTAGGATCGTTGGGCAGGGACACTGAAGCTTTCTTT

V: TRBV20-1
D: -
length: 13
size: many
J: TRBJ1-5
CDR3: CSARSDSNQPQHF
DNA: TGCAGTGCTAGATCCGATAGCAATCAGCCCCAGCATTTT

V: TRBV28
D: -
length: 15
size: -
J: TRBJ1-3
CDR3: CASFAGPRGGNTIYF
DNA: TGTGCCAGCTTTGCGGGCCCGAGGGGTGGAAACACCATATATTTT

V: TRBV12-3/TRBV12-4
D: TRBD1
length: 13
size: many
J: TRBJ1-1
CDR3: CASSGQVNTEAFF
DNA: TGTGCCAGCAGTGGACAGGTGAACACTGAAGCTTTCTTT

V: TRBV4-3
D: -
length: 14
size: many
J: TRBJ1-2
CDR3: CASSQEARDYGYTF
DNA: TGCGCCAGCAGCCAAGAGGCCAGGGACTATGGCTACACCTTC

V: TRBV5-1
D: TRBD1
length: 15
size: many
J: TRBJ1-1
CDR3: CASRSTGGKDTEAFF
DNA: TGCGCCAGCAGATCTACAGGGGGCAAGGACACTGAAGCTTTCTTT

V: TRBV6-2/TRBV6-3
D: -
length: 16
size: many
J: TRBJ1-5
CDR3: CASSLPSPGSSQPQHF
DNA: TGTGCCAGCAGTCTCCCCTCACCCGGCAGCTCTCAGCCCCAGCATTTT

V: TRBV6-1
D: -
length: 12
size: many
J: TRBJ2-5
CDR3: CASQTGRDSQYF
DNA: TGTGCCAGCCAGACAGGGAGGGATAGCCAGTACTTC

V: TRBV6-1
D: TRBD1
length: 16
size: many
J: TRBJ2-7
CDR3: CASSERTTGTAYEQYF
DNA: TGTGCCAGCAGTGAACGAACGACCGGGACAGCCTACGAGCAGTACTTC

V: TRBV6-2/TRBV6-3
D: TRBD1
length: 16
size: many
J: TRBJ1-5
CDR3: CASSYSIGTVNQPQHF
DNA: TGTGCCAGCAGTTACTCGATTGGGACAGTCAATCAGCCCCAGCATTTT

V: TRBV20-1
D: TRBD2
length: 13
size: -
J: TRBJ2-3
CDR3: CSSLGGVGDTQYF
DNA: TGCAGTTCCCTGGGGGGGGTTGGAGATACGCAGTATTTT

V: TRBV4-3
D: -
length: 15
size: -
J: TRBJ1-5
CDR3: CASSQEARIHQPQHF
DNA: TGCGCCAGCAGCCAAGAAGCAAGAATTCATCAGCCCCAGCATTTT

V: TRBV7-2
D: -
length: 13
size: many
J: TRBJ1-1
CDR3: CASSLRRGTEAFF
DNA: TGTGCCAGCAGCTTACGGCGGGGGACTGAAGCTTTCTTT

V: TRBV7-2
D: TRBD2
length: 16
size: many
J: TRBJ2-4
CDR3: CASSIRTSGGRVIQYF
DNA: TGTGCCAGCAGCATTAGGACTAGCGGGGGGCGAGTCATTCAGTACTTC

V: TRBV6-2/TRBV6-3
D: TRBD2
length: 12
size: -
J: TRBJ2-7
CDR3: CASNPRGDEQYF
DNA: TGTGCCAGCAACCCCCGGGGGGACGAGCAGTACTTC

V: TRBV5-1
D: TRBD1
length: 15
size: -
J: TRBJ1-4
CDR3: CASSPKTGGHEKLFF
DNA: TGCGCCAGCAGCCCCAAAACAGGGGGCCATGAAAAACTGTTTTTT

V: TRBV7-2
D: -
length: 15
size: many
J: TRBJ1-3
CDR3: CASRPREASGNTIYF
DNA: TGTGCCAGCCGGCCCCGGGAGGCGTCTGGAAACACCATATATTTT

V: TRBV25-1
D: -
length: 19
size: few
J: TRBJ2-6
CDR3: CASSQRRNVPGSGANVLTF
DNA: TGTGCCAGCAGTCAGCGGCGTAACGTTCCCGGTTCTGGGGCCAACGTCCTGACTTTC

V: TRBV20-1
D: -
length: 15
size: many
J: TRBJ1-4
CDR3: CSARGPRSHNEKLFF
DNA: TGCAGTGCTAGGGGACCCAGATCGCATAATGAAAAACTGTTTTTT

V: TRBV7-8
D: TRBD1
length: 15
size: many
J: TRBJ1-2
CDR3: CASSSPDRANYGYTF
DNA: TGTGCCAGCAGCTCCCCCGACAGGGCGAACTATGGCTACACCTTC

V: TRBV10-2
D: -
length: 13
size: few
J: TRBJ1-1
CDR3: CASSGQARGEAFF
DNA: TGCGCCAGCAGTGGGCAGGCTAGGGGTGAAGCTTTCTTT

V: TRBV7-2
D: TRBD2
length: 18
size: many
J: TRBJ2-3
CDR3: CASSGRGLAGGYTDTQYF
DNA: TGTGCCAGCAGCGGCCGTGGGCTAGCGGGGGGGTACACAGATACGCAGTATTTT

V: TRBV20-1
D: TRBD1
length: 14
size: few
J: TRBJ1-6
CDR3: CSALEGRGRNTLHF
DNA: TGCAGTGCCCTGGAGGGCAGGGGGCGAAATACACTCCACTTT

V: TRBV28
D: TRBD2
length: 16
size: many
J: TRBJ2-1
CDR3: CASRFRAGGKGNEQFF
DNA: TGTGCCAGCCGCTTTCGAGCGGGGGGTAAAGGAAATGAGCAGTTCTTC

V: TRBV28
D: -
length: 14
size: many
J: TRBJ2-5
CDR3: CASSLPGVQETQYF
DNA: TGTGCCAGCAGCCTTCCGGGGGTCCAAGAGACCCAGTACTTC

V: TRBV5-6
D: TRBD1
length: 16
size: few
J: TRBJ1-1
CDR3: CASSLGGGWMNTEAFF
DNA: TGTGCCAGCAGCTTGGGAGGGGGCTGGATGAACACTGAAGCTTTCTTT

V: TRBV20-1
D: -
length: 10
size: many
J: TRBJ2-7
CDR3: CSAASYEQYF
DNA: TGCAGTGCGGCCTCCTACGAGCAGTACTTC

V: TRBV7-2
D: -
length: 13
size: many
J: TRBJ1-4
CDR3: CASSLVGAEKLFF
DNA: TGTGCCAGCAGCTTAGTGGGGGCAGAAAAACTGTTTTTT

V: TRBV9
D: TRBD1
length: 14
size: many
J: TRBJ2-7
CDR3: CASSLQGSRDEQYF
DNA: TGTGCCAGCAGCTTACAGGGGTCTCGGGACGAGCAGTACTTC

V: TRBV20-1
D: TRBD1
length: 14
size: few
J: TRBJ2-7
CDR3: CSARPGTGGYEQYF
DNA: TGCAGTGCTAGGCCCGGGACAGGGGGCTACGAGCAGTACTTC

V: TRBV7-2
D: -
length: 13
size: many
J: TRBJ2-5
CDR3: CASSLQRQETQYF
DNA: TGTGCCAGCAGCTTACAGCGCCAAGAGACCCAGTACTTC

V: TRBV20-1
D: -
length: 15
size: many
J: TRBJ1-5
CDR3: CSARDVGESRQPQHF
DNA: TGCAGTGCTAGAGATGTTGGGGAGTCGAGACAGCCCCAGCATTTT

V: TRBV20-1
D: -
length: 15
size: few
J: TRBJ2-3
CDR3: CSARDQRPNTDTQYF
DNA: TGCAGTGCTAGAGATCAGCGACCCAACACAGATACGCAGTATTTT

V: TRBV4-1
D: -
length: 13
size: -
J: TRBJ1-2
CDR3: CASGRDATYGYTF
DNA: TGCGCCAGCGGTCGGGATGCGACCTATGGCTACACCTTC

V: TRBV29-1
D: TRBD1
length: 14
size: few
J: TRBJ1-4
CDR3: CSANRGPGVEKLFF
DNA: TGCAGCGCAAACAGGGGGCCTGGGGTTGAAAAACTGTTTTTT

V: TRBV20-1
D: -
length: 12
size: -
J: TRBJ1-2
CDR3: CKLGTANYGYTF
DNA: TGCAAGCTAGGTACAGCTAACTATGGCTACACCTTC

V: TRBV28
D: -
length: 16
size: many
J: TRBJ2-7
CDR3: CASSLGPDSYSYEQYF
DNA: TGTGCCAGCAGTTTAGGCCCGGACAGCTATTCCTACGAGCAGTACTTC

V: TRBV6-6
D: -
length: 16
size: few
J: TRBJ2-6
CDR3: CASGRDGTSGANVLTF
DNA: TGTGCCAGCGGACGGGACGGTACCTCTGGGGCCAACGTCCTGACTTTC

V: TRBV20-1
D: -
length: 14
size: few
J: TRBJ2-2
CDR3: CSASSVKNTGELFF
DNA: TGCAGTGCTAGCTCGGTGAAGAACACCGGGGAGCTGTTTTTT

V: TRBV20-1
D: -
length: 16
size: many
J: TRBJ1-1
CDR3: CSATTLQGWSNTEAFF
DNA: TGCAGTGCTACTACCCTACAGGGTTGGTCGAACACTGAAGCTTTCTTT

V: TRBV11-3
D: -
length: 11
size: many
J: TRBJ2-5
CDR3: CASSSGTTQYF
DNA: TGTGCCAGCAGCTCTGGGACTACCCAGTACTTC

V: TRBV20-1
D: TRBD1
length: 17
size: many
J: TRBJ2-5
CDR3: CSARDQGQGAFRETQYF
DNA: TGCAGTGCTAGAGATCAGGGGCAGGGGGCGTTCCGAGAGACCCAGTACTTC

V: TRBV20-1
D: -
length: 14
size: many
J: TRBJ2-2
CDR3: CSAFRVPNTGELFF
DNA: TGCAGTGCCTTCCGGGTCCCGAACACCGGGGAGCTGTTTTTT

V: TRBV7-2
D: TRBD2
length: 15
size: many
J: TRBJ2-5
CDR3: CASSHLAGGTETQYF
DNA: TGTGCCAGCAGCCATCTCGCGGGGGGGACAGAGACCCAGTACTTC

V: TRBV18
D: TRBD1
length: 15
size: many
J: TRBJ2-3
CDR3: CASSPPNRGQDTQYF
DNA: TGTGCCAGCTCACCACCGAACAGGGGGCAAGATACGCAGTATTTT

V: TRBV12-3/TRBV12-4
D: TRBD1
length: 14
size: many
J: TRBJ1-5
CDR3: CASSEQGRGQPQHF
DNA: TGTGCCAGCAGCGAACAGGGGAGGGGTCAGCCCCAGCATTTT

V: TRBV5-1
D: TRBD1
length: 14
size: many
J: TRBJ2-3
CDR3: CASSLGDSTDTQYF
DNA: TGCGCCAGCAGCTTGGGGGACAGTACAGATACGCAGTATTTT

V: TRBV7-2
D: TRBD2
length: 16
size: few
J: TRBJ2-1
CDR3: CASSFSGGALLNEQFF
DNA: TGTGCCAGCAGCTTTAGCGGGGGGGCACTATTGAATGAGCAGTTCTTC

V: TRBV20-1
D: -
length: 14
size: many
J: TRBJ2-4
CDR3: CSAQPGHVRNIQYF
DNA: TGCAGTGCTCAACCGGGACACGTGAGAAACATTCAGTACTTC

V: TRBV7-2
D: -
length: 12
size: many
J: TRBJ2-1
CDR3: CASSSYYNEQFF
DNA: TGTGCCAGCAGCAGCTACTACAATGAGCAGTTCTTC

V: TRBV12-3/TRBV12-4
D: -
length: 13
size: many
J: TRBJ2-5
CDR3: CASSFLQGETQYF
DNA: TGTGCCAGCAGTTTTCTGCAGGGGGAGACCCAGTACTTC

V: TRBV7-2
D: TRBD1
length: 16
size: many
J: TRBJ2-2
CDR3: CASSSRRPGGTGELFF
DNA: TGTGCCAGCAGCTCCAGGAGGCCAGGGGGCACCGGGGAGCTGTTTTTT

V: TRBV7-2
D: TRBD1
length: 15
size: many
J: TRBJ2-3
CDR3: CASSEQGARPDTQYF
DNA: TGTGCCAGCAGCGAACAGGGGGCGCGCCCAGATACGCAGTATTTT

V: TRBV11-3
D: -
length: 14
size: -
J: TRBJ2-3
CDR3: CASSLDLRTDTQYF
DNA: TGTGCCAGCAGCTTAGACTTGCGCACAGATACGCAGTATTTT

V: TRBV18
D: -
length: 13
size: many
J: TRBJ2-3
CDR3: CASSPTGTDTQYF
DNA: TGTGCCAGCTCACCAACAGGGACGGATACGCAGTATTTT